Listed below are T cell receptor beta chains from one sample, sequenced in a study of T-cell reconstitution after alpha-beta-depleted transplantation in children. One entry per CDR3 protein results from TCRdb running MiXCR on the PCR reads. This sample carries fewer than 750,000 distinct CDR3 sequences, 20% to 25% of them seen once, and the ten largest clones take 13% to 15%. Sequencing used PBMCs, mostly from graft donor cells, obtained 360 days after TCRalphabeta/CD19-depleted stem cell transplant. These receptor sequences come from a boy under three years old who had a stem cell transplant for acute myeloid leukemia, so the T cells may come from the graft donor. CDR3s include the opening cysteine and the closing phenylalanine or tryptophan. A D gene is named only where the DNA matches it firmly. Expanded clones get a size class; other rows say once, few or many, or leave the size out.

TRBJ2-3 | NA | TRBV20-1 | NA | TGCAGTGCTATCTCTCGGGATTCCAACCCGGGCACAGATACGCAGTATTTT | CSAISRDSNPGTDTQYF
TRBJ2-2 | NA | TRBV6-1 | NA | TGTGCCAGCAAGTCTCGGGGAGACACCGGGGAGCTGTTTTTT | CASKSRGDTGELFF
TRBJ1-6 | TRBD1 | TRBV20-1 | once | TGCAGTGCTAGAGTCCCCAGGACAGGGAGAAATTCACCCCTCCACTTT | CSARVPRTGRNSPLHF
TRBJ2-1 | NA | TRBV7-9 | few | TGTGCCAGCAGCTTAGAGGGCTCCGTAAGAGGCCACAATGAGCAGTTCTTC | CASSLEGSVRGHNEQFF
TRBJ1-2 | TRBD1 | TRBV20-1 | NA | TGCAGTGCTGCAGAACTAGTTCCCCCTCCAGGGGGCTATGGCTATGGCTACACCTTC | CSAAELVPPPGGYGYGYTF
TRBJ2-3 | NA | TRBV12-3/TRBV12-4 | NA | TGTGCCAGCAGTTCCCTACAGGAGAGCACAGATACGCAGTATTTT | CASSSLQESTDTQYF
TRBJ1-4 | NA | TRBV20-1 | NA | TGCAGTGCAAGGACAGCAAGGGATGAAAAACTGTTTTTT | CSARTARDEKLFF
TRBJ2-1 | NA | TRBV12-3/TRBV12-4 | NA | TGTGCCAGCAGTTTGGGTTCCAGGGCGTACAATGAGCAGTTCTTC | CASSLGSRAYNEQFF
TRBJ1-3 | NA | TRBV6-5 | NA | TGTGCCAGCAGTTACTTTATGGGTTACTCTGGAAACACCATATATTTT | CASSYFMGYSGNTIYF
TRBJ2-3 | TRBD2 | TRBV10-1 | NA | TGCGCCAGCAGTGCAGGAGCGGGGGCGTACACAGATACGCAGTATTTT | CASSAGAGAYTDTQYF
TRBJ1-2 | NA | TRBV29-1 | many | TGCAGCGTAATAAGTACGGAGGGGGATGGCTACACCTTC | CSVISTEGDGYTF
TRBJ2-7 | TRBD1 | TRBV27 | NA | TGTGCCAGCAGTCCTACGCAGACAGGGCTATCCTACGAGCAGTACTTC | CASSPTQTGLSYEQYF
TRBJ1-1 | NA | TRBV20-1 | NA | TGCAGTGCTAGGAGCCCAAACACTGAAGCTTTCTTT | CSARSPNTEAFF
TRBJ2-3 | NA | TRBV3-1 | many | TGTGCCAGCAGCCGGGCAGGGGCGAACACAGATACGCAGTATTTT | CASSRAGANTDTQYF
TRBJ1-1 | NA | TRBV20-1 | NA | TGCAGTGCTAGTAGTCAGGGAACTGAAGCTTTCTTT | CSASSQGTEAFF
TRBJ2-3 | TRBD2 | TRBV7-9 | many | TGTGCCGGCACGCCCGGGGGGGCCACAGATACGCAGTATTTT | CAGTPGGATDTQYF
TRBJ2-5 | TRBD1 | TRBV7-2 | NA | TGTGCCAGCAGCCGAAGCGCGACAGGGGGCCAAGAGACCCAGTACTTC | CASSRSATGGQETQYF
TRBJ1-1 | NA | TRBV4-2 | few | TGTGCCAGCAGCCAAGTAAGTTTCGGGGAAGAAGCTTTCTTT | CASSQVSFGEEAFF
TRBJ1-2 | NA | TRBV6-1 | NA | TGTGCCACCCGACTTGATGGCTACACCTTC | CATRLDGYTF
TRBJ2-7 | NA | TRBV6-2/TRBV6-3 | NA | TGTGCCAGCTTTGGCGGGGAACCGTCCTACGAGCAGTACTTC | CASFGGEPSYEQYF
TRBJ1-5 | NA | TRBV4-3 | many | TGCGCCAGCAGCCAGTCGACAGGCGATCAGCCCCAGCATTTT | CASSQSTGDQPQHF
TRBJ2-1 | NA | TRBV27 | many | TGTGCCAGCAGTTTACCTAGCCCGTACAATGAGCAGTTCTTC | CASSLPSPYNEQFF
TRBJ2-1 | NA | TRBV20-1 | many | TGCAGTGCTAGAGAACCCAGGGTGTACCCAAATGAGCAGTTCTTC | CSAREPRVYPNEQFF